One and the same sample provided the 18 T cell receptor beta chains below, sequenced in a study of neurological immune-mediated disorders. A single record per CDR3 protein comes from TCRdb applying MiXCR to the 5' RACE reads. The repertoire holds roughly 56,000 distinct CDR3 sequences, with about 3.3% as singletons. Specimen: PBMCs. The source is a woman aged 55-70 years with multiple sclerosis.

This clonotype was counted many times. The gene calls are TRBV28 and TRBJ1-2, with a weak D call TRBD1 (5 bases). Germline CDR1 reads MDHEN; CDR2 reads SYDVKM. Trimming took 2 bases from V and 4 from J, leaving 8 bases between them. The CDR3 is 13 amino acids. The chain's CDR3 is CASSLIRGYGYTF. DNA of the CDR3: TGTGCCAGCAGTTTAATAAGGGGCTATGGCTACACCTTC.

The chain employs TRBV28 and TRBJ1-2; D is perhaps TRBD1 (6 bases). V shed 5 bases and J shed 6 bases, with 16 bases lying between them. The CDR3 spans 14 residues. Germline V gene lookup returns CDR1 MDHEN and CDR2 SYDVKM. This CDR3 is CASSPGVRGDGYTF. CDR3 DNA sequence: TGTGCCAGCAGTCCAGGGGTTAGAGGTGATGGCTACACCTTC.

This clonotype was seen repeatedly, ten times or more. This CDR3 reads CAISESTTQSRFELFF. The DNA for the CDR3 is TGTGCCATCAGTGAGTCGACAACGCAGTCTAGGTTCGAGCTGTTTTTT. The V gene is TRBV10-3, the J gene TRBJ2-2; no reliable D call. Germline V gives CDR1 ENHRY, CDR2 SYGVKD. The ends were cut back, 0 bases at V and 11 bases at J, with 19 bases in the middle. CDR3 length: 16 residues.

This clonotype has at least ten counts. The rearrangement uses TRBV15 and TRBJ2-7, with TRBD2 as a possible D gene (5 bases). This CDR3 is 12 amino acids long. Trimming removed 2 bases from V and 7 bases from J, with 9 bases in between. The germline CDR1 and CDR2 sequences are LNHNV and YYDKDF (reference sequence). CDR3 DNA sequence: TGTGCCACCAGCAGATTCCCGGGGGAGCAGTACTTC. Translating it yields CATSRFPGEQYF.

In its sample, this clonotype was seen many times. V usage is TRBV6-6 and J usage is TRBJ2-3, with D unclear. Trimming pared 2 bases from V and 2 bases from J, leaving 11 bases between. The CDR3 is 15 residues long. The germline V gene encodes CDR1 MNHNY and CDR2 SVGAGI (reference sequence). CDR3 sequence: CASSYGPTPTDTQYF. Here the CDR3 DNA reads TGTGCCAGCAGTTACGGCCCGACCCCCACAGATACGCAGTATTTT.

This clonotype was recorded at least ten times. This chain connects TRBV20-1 to TRBJ2-3, with D possibly matching TRBD2 (6 bases). With 6 bases removed from V and 3 bases from J, the gap between germline ends came to 10 bases. This CDR3 is built from 12 residues. The germline CDR1 and CDR2 sequences are DFQATT and SNEGSKA (reference sequence). The CDR3 DNA sequence: TGCAGTGCGGGGACTGCAACAGATACGCAGTATTTT. Translating gives CSAGTATDTQYF.

This clonotype was counted ten times or more. V is TRBV7-2 and J is TRBJ2-5; D gene ambiguous. Germline V gene data show CDR1 as SGHTA and CDR2 as FQGNSA. V lost 0 bases and J 4 bases, leaving 12 bases between the germline ends. The CDR3 runs 15 residues. The CDR3 is CASSLASPRPETQYF. CDR3 DNA: TGTGCCAGCAGCTTAGCCAGCCCCAGGCCAGAGACCCAGTACTTC.

The table lists this clonotype with many counts. This rearrangement joins TRBV7-2 to TRBJ1-1, with 7 bases identical to TRBD1. Germline values: CDR1 SGHTA, CDR2 FQGNSA. This CDR3 has 13 residues. Trimming took 4 bases from V and 7 from J; bases not matched to a gene: 6. CDR3 region: CASSSQGEVEAFF. The CDR3 DNA is TGTGCCAGCAGCTCGCAGGGGGAGGTTGAAGCTTTCTTT.

This clonotype appeared many times. This chain joins TRBV5-5 and TRBJ2-5, with 9 bases aligning to TRBD1. The CDR3 is made up of 15 amino acids. The germline V gene has CDR1 SGHKS and CDR2 YYEKEE (reference sequence). The V and J ends lost 5 bases and 4 bases, in that order; junction bases with no gene match: 9. For the CDR3, the DNA is TGTGCCAGCAGGGCTGACAGGGGGGGAGGAGAGACCCAGTACTTC. It encodes CASRADRGGGETQYF.

The chain couples TRBV5-1 to TRBJ2-1; D gene ambiguous. The CDR3 sequence is 15 residues long. Germline V CDR1 and CDR2: SGHRS, YFSETQ. Trimming left V 0 bases short and J 0 bases short, with 7 bases between. CDR3 region: CASSLVSSSYNEQFF. In nucleotides, the CDR3 is TGCGCCAGCAGCTTGGTGTCCAGCTCCTACAATGAGCAGTTCTTC.

In its sample, this clonotype was seen many times. The chain combines TRBV12-3 or TRBV12-4 with TRBJ2-1, with a possible D match to TRBD2 (6 bases). The CDR3 is made up of 15 amino acids. V was trimmed by 4 bases and J by 3 bases, leaving 13 bases between them. The CDR3 DNA is TGTGCCAGCAGTTCCGGGACTCCAAGCTACAATGAGCAGTTCTTC. This codes for CASSSGTPSYNEQFF.

The table lists this clonotype with many counts. The chain has TRBV28 and TRBJ1-1; no clear D gene. Germline-derived CDR1 and CDR2 are MDHEN and SYDVKM. V lost 2 bases and J lost 3, with 13 bases in between. The CDR3 sequence is 15 residues long. CDR3 nucleotides: TGTGCCAGCAGTTTAGAGTCGGCCGGATACACTGAAGCTTTCTTT. Protein product: CASSLESAGYTEAFF.

This clonotype was picked up many times. The genes are TRBV7-9 and TRBJ1-6; no clear D. V shed 5 bases and J shed 6 bases, with 14 bases lying between them. Germline CDR1 is SEHNR and CDR2 is FQNEAQ (reference sequence). The CDR3 contains 15 residues. The chain's CDR3 is CASSPSGRLNSPLHF. In DNA, the CDR3 is TGTGCCAGCAGCCCCTCCGGGCGGCTTAATTCACCCCTCCACTTT.

The table lists this clonotype with many counts. The rearrangement uses TRBV6-2 or TRBV6-3 and TRBJ2-7; 7 bases fit TRBD1. V lost 6 bases to trimming and J lost 4 bases; unmatched junction nucleotides: 12. Germline V gene data show CDR1 as MNHEY and CDR2 as SVGEGT. CDR3 length equals 15 residues. This CDR3 reads CASSQRDRARYEQYF. CDR3 in DNA: TGTGCCAGCAGCCAACGAGACAGGGCGCGGTACGAGCAGTACTTC.

The table lists this clonotype with many counts. The chain recombines TRBV7-2 with TRBJ2-2; possibly TRBD1 for D (6 bases). CDR3 length equals 16 residues. Per the germline V gene, CDR1 is SGHTA and CDR2 is FQGNSA. V lost 6 bases and J lost 9, with 23 bases in between. The CDR3 loop is CASSSGHRMLPWELFF. The CDR3 nucleotides read TGTGCCAGCAGTTCGGGACACCGAATGTTACCCTGGGAGCTGTTTTTT.

At least ten counts were recorded for this clonotype. The rearrangement joins TRBV5-1 to TRBJ1-1; a possible D gene is TRBD1 (5 bases). CDR3 size: 15 residues. The V and J ends lost 1 base and 5 bases respectively, with 15 bases between them. Germline-derived CDR1 and CDR2 are SGHRS and YFSETQ. CDR3 nucleotide sequence: TGCGCCAGCAGCTTGTTGGCCCAGGGAGGGACTGAAGCTTTCTTT. It specifies CASSLLAQGGTEAFF.

This clonotype has at least ten counts. This sequence joins TRBV20-1 and TRBJ1-5, with D possibly being TRBD1 (5 bases). CDR3 size: 15 residues. The germline V gene encodes CDR1 DFQATT and CDR2 SNEGSKA (reference sequence). V was trimmed by 6 bases and J by 7 bases, leaving 22 bases between them. This CDR3 is CSAPSSGSPGQPQHF. CDR3 DNA: TGCAGTGCGCCTAGCAGCGGCAGCCCAGGGCAGCCCCAGCATTTT.

This clonotype came up many times. V is TRBV9 and J is TRBJ2-7; 7 nucleotides line up with TRBD2. The length of the CDR3 is 14 residues. Trimming at V came to 3 bases and at J to 0 bases, leaving 3 bases not matched to a gene. The germline gives CDR1 SGDLS, CDR2 YYNGEE. For the CDR3, the DNA is TGTGCCAGCAGCGCCGGGGGGAGCTCCTACGAGCAGTACTTC. It specifies CASSAGGSSYEQYF. Using reference TRBV9 and TRBJ2-7 for the parts outside the CDR3, the full variable domain is DSGVTQTPKHLITATGQRVTLRCSPRSGDLSVYWYQQSLDQGLQFLIQYYNGEERAKGNILERFSAQQFPDLHSELNLSSLELGDSALYFCASSAGGSSYEQYFGPGTRLTVT.